This passage covers 21 T cell receptor beta chains from one sample sequenced in a study of human T cells and chemical hapten exposure (dated by TCRdb to the early 2020s). This specimen's time point label, interpreted: pre-sensitization, week 0. The treatment or condition label here, explained by the study, means: therapeutic diphenylcyclopropenone sensitization with weekly scalp DPC. To prepare the library, RACE was applied. Sequencing was performed on a NextSeq 500. In-frame beta chains were kept once TCRdb had trimmed the public reads at Q25 with fastp and called clones with MiXCR. Merged by CDR3 protein, the rows form single entries marked with the most common genes and DNA. In all, the sample holds approximately 41,000 distinct CDR3 sequences, and roughly 7.6% of those were seen once. The ten largest clones add up to 1.3% of the sample. Sample: whole blood, taken in connection with sensitization to the hapten diphenylcyclopropenone (DPC). These receptor sequences come from a woman aged 45-60 years with alopecia areata. Some clones in this sample may be carry-over from other donors' samples.

This clonotype was counted many times. V usage is TRBV14 and J usage is TRBJ1-2, with TRBD1 matching over 8 bases. V dropped 0 bases and J dropped 8; count of bases not matched to a gene: 8. In germline, CDR1 is SGHDN, CDR2 FVKESK. The CDR3 loop spans 15 amino acids. The CDR3 sequence: CASSQEARGLKGYTF. The CDR3 nucleotides read TGTGCCAGCAGCCAAGAAGCCAGGGGGCTTAAGGGCTACACCTTC. Full variable domain (missing parts from reference TRBV14 and TRBJ1-2): EAGVTQFPSHSVIEKGQTVTLRCDPISGHDNLYWYRRVMGKEIKFLLHFVKESKQDESGMPNNRFLAERTGGTYSTLKVQPAELEDSGVYFCASSQEARGLKGYTFGSGTRLTVV.

At least ten counts were recorded for this clonotype. The chain couples TRBV12-3 or TRBV12-4 to TRBJ2-1; tentatively, D is TRBD2 (6 bases). Trimming left V 4 bases short and J 9 bases short, with 16 bases between. The CDR3 sequence is 14 residues long. This chain's CDR3 is CASSSRGGETEQFF. In DNA form, the CDR3 reads TGTGCCAGCAGTTCCCGAGGAGGGGAGACTGAGCAGTTCTTC.

V and J are TRBV7-2 and TRBJ2-1; TRBD1 matches at 11 bases. CDR3 length: 15 residues. Losses at the gene ends were 3 bases for V and 9 bases for J; bases not matched to a gene: 7. Germline CDR1 and CDR2: SGHTA and FQGNSA. This CDR3 is CASSFGAGTGGEQFF. CDR3 bases: TGTGCCAGCAGCTTTGGCGCCGGGACAGGGGGTGAGCAGTTCTTC.

This clonotype was recorded at least ten times. The chain combines TRBV5-4 with TRBJ2-1; D gene ambiguous. Germline V lookup: CDR1 SGHNT, CDR2 YYREEE (reference sequence). The CDR3 spans 11 residues. Trimming pared 0 bases from V and 10 bases from J, leaving 5 bases between. The CDR3 here is CASSLVREQFF. As DNA, the CDR3 is TGTGCCAGCAGCTTGGTACGGGAGCAGTTCTTC.

The rearrangement joins TRBV11-2 to TRBJ2-1; TRBD1 matches 7 bases. V dropped 5 bases and J dropped 2; count of bases not matched to a gene: 6. CDR1 SGHAT and CDR2 FQNNGV come from the germline V gene. This CDR3 region has 15 residues. The CDR3 bases are TGTGCCAGCAGCCTGCAGACAGGGACCTACAATGAGCAGTTCTTC. Translated: CASSLQTGTYNEQFF. Filled out from reference TRBV11-2 and TRBJ2-1, the complete variable domain reads EAGVAQSPRYKIIEKRQSVAFWCNPISGHATLYWYQQILGQGPKLLIQFQNNGVVDDSQLPKDRFSAERLKGVDSTLKIQPAKLEDSAVYLCASSLQTGTYNEQFFGPGTRLTVL.

This clonotype was counted between two and nine times. This chain links TRBV29-1 with TRBJ2-5; D ambiguous. V lost 3 bases and J 6 bases, leaving 8 bases between the germline ends. Per the germline V gene, CDR1 is SQVTM and CDR2 is ANQGSEA. This CDR3 spans 11 amino acids. The CDR3 region is CSVDTSQTQYF. The CDR3 DNA reads TGCAGCGTTGATACATCCCAGACCCAGTACTTC.

This clonotype was seen more than once but under ten times. The chain links TRBV20-1 to TRBJ2-2, with D perhaps TRBD1 (6 bases). Germline V CDR1 and CDR2: DFQATT, SNEGSKA (reference sequence). The CDR3 contains 12 residues. Trimming took off 3 bases at V and 5 bases at J, with 7 bases between the two ends. Written as DNA, the CDR3 is TGCAGTGCTAGCGGACAGACCGGGGAGCTGTTTTTT. Amino acids: CSASGQTGELFF.

In its sample, this clonotype ranks as medium-sized. The CDR3 is CASSPWTDPNSPLHF. CDR3 sequence (DNA): TGTGCCAGCAGCCCCTGGACCGACCCTAATTCACCCCTCCACTTT. V gene TRBV14 combines with J gene TRBJ1-6; no clear D. The V end was cut by 4 bases, the J end by 6 bases, with 13 bases between. The germline gives CDR1 SGHDN, CDR2 FVKESK. The CDR3 loop spans 15 amino acids.

This clonotype was seen repeatedly, ten times or more. V and J are TRBV5-1 and TRBJ2-5; 9 bases are a match to TRBD2. CDR3 size: 16 residues. Germline loops: CDR1 SGHRS, CDR2 YFSETQ. Trimming took 6 bases from V and 5 from J; bases not matched to a gene: 14. Here the CDR3 DNA reads TGCGCCAGCACCAAAAGAATGGCGGGAGGGCCGGAGACCCAGTACTTC. It is translated as CASTKRMAGGPETQYF.

This clonotype came up many times. The chain uses TRBV24-1 and TRBJ1-2; D is uncertain. V lost 5 bases and J lost 5, with 8 bases in between. The CDR3 spans 12 residues. The V gene's germline CDR1 is KGHDR and CDR2 SFDVKD. This chain's CDR3 is CATSAPLYGYTF. In DNA form, the CDR3 reads TGTGCCACCAGTGCACCATTATATGGCTACACCTTC.

This clonotype was detected ten times or more. This rearrangement joins TRBV5-5 to TRBJ2-1, with TRBD2 matching over 8 bases. Germline V gives CDR1 SGHKS, CDR2 YYEKEE (reference sequence). The CDR3 runs 14 residues. V lost 5 bases and J lost 10; bases outside the gene matches: 11. CDR3 nucleotide sequence: TGTGCCAGCAGTTTAGAGCGGGAGCGTTGGGAGCAGTTCTTC. Translation: CASSLERERWEQFF.

Comment on this clonotype: A much larger clone differs from this one at a single base, so this may be a read error. This chain connects TRBV7-2 to TRBJ1-1; D may be TRBD1 (6 bases). Germline V lookup: CDR1 SGHTA, CDR2 FQGNSA. The V end was cut by 2 bases, the J end by 5 bases, with 12 bases between. The CDR3 is made up of 14 amino acids. This CDR3 is CASSLQQGGTEAFF. The CDR3 DNA follows: TGTGCCAGCAGCTTACAACAGGGAGGGACTGAAGCTTTCTTT.

This clonotype was counted at least ten times. This rearrangement joins TRBV10-3 to TRBJ2-1; 7 bases match TRBD2. V was clipped by 6 bases and J by 8 bases; unmatched bases: 16. Germline values: CDR1 ENHRY, CDR2 SYGVKD. The length of the CDR3 is 16 residues. CDR3 bases: TGTGCCATCAGCTCCACGGGGCGGGAGACGACCGATGAGCAGTTCTTC. Residues: CAISSTGRETTDEQFF.

This clonotype was found many times. The CDR3 DNA follows: TGCAGCGTTCTGGGAGGGAGGATCAACGCAGATACGCAGTATTTT. This gives the protein CSVLGGRINADTQYF. V usage is TRBV29-1 and J usage is TRBJ2-3; 7 nucleotides match TRBD2. The length of the CDR3 is 15 residues. V was pared by 5 bases and J by 4 bases, with 12 bases of the junction left unmatched. Looked up from germline, CDR1 is SQVTM and CDR2 is ANQGSEA.

There are many counts of this clonotype. The gene calls are TRBV5-8 and TRBJ2-5; D ambiguous. Germline CDR1 is SGHTS and CDR2 is YDEGEE. The CDR3 has 13 amino acids. Trimming stripped 4 bases from V and 4 bases from J, with 11 bases between. The CDR3 reads CASSRRSSETQYF. CDR3 DNA sequence: TGTGCCAGCAGCCGCCGGAGTTCAGAGACCCAGTACTTC. Full variable domain (outside the CDR3, taken from reference TRBV5-8 and TRBJ2-5): EAGVTQSPTHLIKTRGQQATLRCSPISGHTSVYWYQQALGLGLQFLLWYDEGEERNRGNFPPRFSGRQFPNYSSELNVNALELEDSALYLCASSRRSSETQYFGPGTRLLVL.

As for this clonotype: Given the absence of the conserved phenylalanine or tryptophan at the CDR3 end, a read error is likely. V gene TRBV18 combines with J gene TRBJ2-7; 9 positions agree with TRBD2. The CDR3 extends over 16 amino acids. J lost 3 bases, V lost 1 base, and 7 bases had no gene match. CDR1 and CDR2 (germline): KGHSH, LQKENI. The DNA for the CDR3 is TGTGCCAGCTCACCACGGAGCGGGGGGAGCTACTACGAGCAGTACTCC. Encoded protein: CASSPRSGGSYYEQYS.

In this sample, this clonotype turned up many times. The J gene is TRBJ2-7, the V gene TRBV6-6; either TRBD1 or TRBD2 may fit D (5 bases each). CDR3 length equals 12 residues. CDR1 MNHNY and CDR2 SVGAGI come from the germline V gene (reference sequence). The V end was cut by 8 bases, the J end by 7 bases, with 15 bases between. CDR3 residues: CASHRGTREQYF. In DNA, the CDR3 is TGTGCCAGCCACAGAGGGACGCGGGAGCAGTACTTC.

This clonotype was seen at least ten times. The chain has TRBV20-1 and TRBJ2-1; 10 bases are a match to TRBD2. The CDR3 extends over 15 amino acids. Trimming took 0 bases from V and 10 from J; bases not matched to a gene: 9. Germline lookup yields CDR1 DFQATT and CDR2 SNEGSKA (reference sequence). CDR3 residues: CSARDPAGGPEEQFF. CDR3 bases: TGCAGTGCTAGAGACCCAGCGGGAGGGCCGGAGGAGCAGTTCTTC.

This clonotype was observed a few times. The chain couples TRBV29-1 to TRBJ2-2; D is perhaps TRBD1 (5 bases). Germline CDR1 and CDR2: SQVTM and ANQGSEA. This CDR3 is built from 15 residues. The ends were cut back, 1 base at V and 2 bases at J, with 11 bases in the middle. CDR3 loop: CSVEVIRDNTGELFF. CDR3 DNA: TGCAGCGTTGAAGTTATCAGGGATAACACCGGGGAGCTGTTTTTT.

This clonotype was seen at least ten times. The chain has TRBV6-2 or TRBV6-3 and TRBJ2-3, with 15 bases fitting TRBD2. CDR1 MNHEY and CDR2 SVGEGT come from the germline V gene. This CDR3 has 21 residues. J was trimmed by 0 bases and V by 0 bases; bases with no gene match: 10. The CDR3 reads CASSYSTGLAGGPSSTDTQYF. The CDR3 DNA reads as TGTGCCAGCAGTTACTCGACAGGACTAGCGGGAGGGCCGTCTAGCACAGATACGCAGTATTTT.

Ten or more counts support this clonotype. The V call is TRBV18, the J call TRBJ2-1, with TRBD2 matching over 8 bases. V gave up 1 base and J gave up 8 bases; unmatched junction bases: 19. Germline V gene lookup returns CDR1 KGHSH and CDR2 LQKENI. The CDR3 contains 19 residues. Here the CDR3 reads CASSPLLVPGRAQAYEQFF. The CDR3 DNA reads TGTGCCAGCTCACCACTTCTGGTCCCCGGGAGGGCCCAGGCGTATGAGCAGTTCTTC.